The T cell receptor beta chain described here comes from a study of blood T cells in healthy people across ages. The CDR3 covers 15 residues. Germline CDR1 and CDR2: MNHNS and SASEGT. With 8 bases removed from V and 2 bases from J, the gap between germline ends came to 18 bases. Primed by a sample-barcoded 5' primer and a J-beta primer mix, a second PCR proceeded for about 7 to 12 cycles. A template-switch adaptor with 12 random nucleotides tagged each cDNA molecule. Via MiXCR, TCRdb re-called the 5' RACE reads, giving one row per CDR3 protein. Of 850,000 to 1,000,000 distinct CDR3 sequences listed, about 44% are singletons.

The V gene is TRBV6-1, the J gene TRBJ1-2; no clear D gene. The receptor was isolated from a man aged 25 to 40 in good health. The sequenced sample consisted of blood. The CDR3 DNA sequence: TGTGCCAGCGACACTAAGCGGGGTCCGAACTATGGCTACACCTTC. Its translation is CASDTKRGPNYGYTF.